One sample yielded the 22 T cell receptor beta chains listed below, sequenced in a study of blood T cells in healthy people across ages. Primed by a sample-barcoded 5' primer and a J-beta primer mix, a second PCR proceeded for about 7 to 11 cycles. Via MiXCR, TCRdb re-called the 5' RACE reads, giving one row per CDR3 protein. This table holds about 940,000 distinct CDR3 sequences, about 48% found once. Material for sequencing was blood. The receptors here all came from a man aged 25-45 years in good health.

The count of this clonotype is one. The V call is TRBV3-1, the J call TRBJ1-5; no clear D gene. Germline CDR1 is LGHDT and CDR2 is YNNKEL (reference sequence). V was cut by 1 base and J by 4 bases, with 2 bases left in between. The CDR3 runs 12 residues. The CDR3 sequence is CASSQANQPQHF. The CDR3 DNA sequence: TGTGCCAGCAGCCAAGCTAATCAGCCCCAGCATTTT.

There are a few counts of this clonotype. This sequence joins TRBV4-2 and TRBJ2-3; 10 nucleotides align to TRBD2. J lost 1 base, V lost 1 base, and 11 bases had no gene match. The CDR3 consists of 19 residues. Germline assignment: CDR1 LGHNA and CDR2 YNFKEQ. The CDR3 region is CASSQVVLAGAEGTDTQYF. CDR3 nucleotides: TGTGCCAGCAGCCAAGTGGTGCTAGCGGGGGCCGAGGGCACAGATACGCAGTATTTT.

The sample holds a few counts of this clonotype. The V call is TRBV4-1, the J call TRBJ2-7, with D maybe TRBD2 (5 bases). Per the germline V gene, CDR1 is MGHRA and CDR2 is YSYEKL. The CDR3 length is 16 residues. V lost 0 bases, J lost 3 bases, and 15 bases lay in between. CDR3 sequence (DNA): TGCGCCAGCAGCCAAGATCGGGGTGTGAAAAACTACGAGCAGTACTTC. Residues: CASSQDRGVKNYEQYF.

The chain employs TRBV7-6 and TRBJ2-7, with 13 bases identical to TRBD2. Germline CDR1 reads SGHVS; CDR2 reads FNYEAQ. CDR3 length: 16 amino acids. V gave up 3 bases and J gave up 0 bases; unmatched junction bases: 2. DNA of the CDR3: TGTGCCAGCAGCTTGACTAGCGGGGGGAGCTCCTACGAGCAGTACTTC. It is translated as CASSLTSGGSSYEQYF.

The J gene is TRBJ2-1, the V gene TRBV3-1; possibly TRBD2 for D (6 bases). Matching the DNA end better, TRBJ2-7 makes the J call doubtful. This CDR3 has 16 amino acids. Germline CDR1 reads LGHDT; CDR2 reads YNNKEL (reference sequence). The CDR3: CASSQETWDSYNEQYF. The CDR3 nucleotides are TGTGCCAGCAGCCAAGAGACGTGGGACTCCTACAATGAGCAGTACTTC.

This chain joins TRBV29-1 and TRBJ1-1; the match to TRBD1 covers 7 bases. The CDR3 length is 12 residues. The V and J ends lost 7 bases and 6 bases, in that order; junction bases with no gene match: 8. In germline, CDR1 is SQVTM, CDR2 ANQGSEA. CDR3 DNA sequence: TGCAGCGCCAAGGGGGCGGCCGCTGAAGCTTTCTTT. Amino acids: CSAKGAAAEAFF.

The rearrangement uses TRBV29-1 and TRBJ1-4; tentatively, D is TRBD1 (5 bases). Germline V gene data show CDR1 as SQVTM and CDR2 as ANQGSEA. The CDR3 spans 13 residues. Trimming left V 7 bases short and J 3 bases short, with 12 bases between. The CDR3 loop reads CSASGRANEKLFF. CDR3 bases: TGCAGCGCCTCGGGGCGGGCTAATGAAAAACTGTTTTTT. The full variable domain, rest sourced from reference TRBV29-1 and TRBJ1-4, is SAVISQKPSRDICQRGTSLTIQCQVDSQVTMMFWYRQQPGQSLTLIATANQGSEATYESGFVIDKFPISRPNLTFSTLTVSNMSPEDSSIYLCSASGRANEKLFFGSGTQLSVL.

The chain is built from TRBV28 and TRBJ2-1; perhaps TRBD1 as D (5 bases). V lost 11 bases and J 7 bases, leaving 24 bases between the germline ends. This CDR3 is built from 15 residues. Germline assignment: CDR1 MDHEN and CDR2 SYDVKM. The DNA of the CDR3 is TGTGCCGTCCCGGCGGCAGGGCAGAACGGGAATGAGCAGTTCTTC. Its protein product is CAVPAAGQNGNEQFF.

J is TRBJ1-5 and V is TRBV28, with 8 bases fitting TRBD1. The germline V gene encodes CDR1 MDHEN and CDR2 SYDVKM. After removal of 8 bases from V and 8 bases from J, the junction contained 14 bases not matched to a gene. This CDR3 has 15 amino acids. The CDR3 nucleotides read TGTGCCAGCGCTTCGACAGGACAGGGTGTGAAGCCCCAGCATTTT. Protein product: CASASTGQGVKPQHF.

The chain carries TRBV7-2 and TRBJ2-7; D possibly corresponds to TRBD1 (5 bases). The germline V gene has CDR1 SGHTA and CDR2 FQGNSA. This CDR3 spans 15 amino acids. Deletions cut 0 bases from V and 7 bases from J, with 16 bases between. The CDR3 loop is CASSLAPGIGREQYF. CDR3 nucleotides: TGTGCCAGCAGCTTAGCCCCAGGGATCGGTAGGGAGCAGTACTTC.

The chain has TRBV20-1 and TRBJ1-1, with 8 bases matching TRBD1. This CDR3 region has 14 residues. J lost 0 bases, V lost 3 bases, and 3 bases had no gene match. CDR1 DFQATT and CDR2 SNEGSKA come from the germline V gene (reference sequence). CDR3 nucleotides: TGCAGTGCTAGGGGGGACAGGATGAACACTGAAGCTTTCTTT. It specifies CSARGDRMNTEAFF.

With regard to this clonotype: This could be a read error, since a much larger clone is one nucleotide away. The CDR3: CAISESGLTGGRQETQYF. CDR3 coding DNA: TGTGCCATCAGTGAGTCAGGGCTAACGGGGGGACGACAAGAGACCCAGTACTTC. The chain links TRBV10-3 to TRBJ2-5, with 7 nucleotides matching TRBD2. Germline lookup yields CDR1 ENHRY and CDR2 SYGVKD. Losses at the gene ends were 0 bases for V and 2 bases for J; bases not matched to a gene: 12. The CDR3 runs to 18 residues.

The rearrangement links TRBV3-1 to TRBJ1-2, with TRBD1 matching 8 bases. The CDR3 length is 13 residues. The trim removed 5 bases at V and 7 bases at J, leaving 6 bases unmatched. The germline V gene encodes CDR1 LGHDT and CDR2 YNNKEL (reference sequence). The CDR3 nucleotides read TGTGCCAGCAGCTCCGGACAGGGCGGTGGCTACACCTTC. Residues: CASSSGQGGGYTF.

V gene TRBV19 combines with J gene TRBJ2-2, with D unresolved. V was clipped by 3 bases and J by 7 bases, with 15 bases between them. CDR1 and CDR2 (germline): LNHDA, SQIVND (reference sequence). The CDR3 runs to 15 residues. As DNA, the CDR3 is TGTGCCAGTAGTATGAGTCCTGCTTCGGTCGGGGAGCTGTTTTTT. Protein product: CASSMSPASVGELFF.

This clonotype was recorded at least ten times. The V call is TRBV6-6, the J call TRBJ2-5, with unresolved D. Trimming removed 1 base at V and 3 bases at J, with 12 bases between. CDR1 and CDR2 (germline): MNHNY, SVGAGI (reference sequence). The CDR3 is 15 residues long. CDR3 DNA: TGTGCCAGCAGTTACTTATCCGGCGCCGAAGAGACCCAGTACTTC. It codes for CASSYLSGAEETQYF.

V and J are TRBV7-2 and TRBJ2-3; D gene unclear. CDR1 is SGHTA, CDR2 FQGNSA, per germline. Trimming stripped 3 bases from V and 5 bases from J, with 12 bases between. The CDR3 is 14 amino acids. The CDR3 bases are TGTGCCAGCAGCTTCCGGTGGAATTTAGATACGCAGTATTTT. Translation gives CASSFRWNLDTQYF.

This chain uses TRBV18 with TRBJ2-1, with 11 positions matching TRBD2. Germline CDR1 and CDR2: KGHSH and LQKENI. The CDR3 has 19 amino acids. J gave up 0 bases and V 3 bases, and 10 bases lay outside the gene matches. For the CDR3, the DNA is TGTGCCAGCTCACCTCAGCGGCTAGCGGGGGGCTACTCCTACAATGAGCAGTTCTTC. Its protein is CASSPQRLAGGYSYNEQFF.

CDR3 sequence: CSAGGRGKPDEQYF. The CDR3 bases are TGCAGTGCTGGGGGCAGGGGCAAACCCGACGAGCAGTACTTC. The chain links TRBV20-1 to TRBJ2-7, with D perhaps TRBD1 (6 bases). In germline, CDR1 is DFQATT, CDR2 SNEGSKA (reference sequence). Trimming took off 5 bases at V and 5 bases at J, with 19 bases between the two ends. The CDR3 loop spans 14 amino acids.

The chain joins TRBV6-5 to TRBJ2-1; TRBD1 agrees at 11 bases. CDR3 length: 16 residues. V gave up 4 bases and J gave up 7 bases; unmatched junction bases: 9. Germline CDR1 reads MNHEY; CDR2 reads SVGAGI. The CDR3 DNA sequence: TGTGCCAGCAGTTTCCGTGGACAGGGGGCGCGAAATGAGCAGTTCTTC. The encoded protein is CASSFRGQGARNEQFF.

This chain connects TRBV15 to TRBJ2-7; D assignment may be TRBD1 or TRBD2 (5 bases each). CDR3 size: 14 residues. The germline V gene has CDR1 LNHNV and CDR2 YYDKDF (reference sequence). The V end was cut by 1 base, the J end by 6 bases, with 13 bases between. CDR3 nucleotide sequence: TGTGCCACCAGCAGAGCAGGGACCGGCGCCGAGCAGTACTTC. It translates to CATSRAGTGAEQYF. The variable domain in full, with the rest retrieved from reference TRBV15 and TRBJ2-7, is DAMVIQNPRYQVTQFGKPVTLSCSQTLNHNVMYWYQQKSSQAPKLLFHYYDKDFNNEADTPDNFQSRRPNTSFCFLDIRSPGLGDTAMYLCATSRAGTGAEQYFGPGTRLTVT.

This clonotype was observed a handful of times. This sequence joins TRBV4-1 and TRBJ1-1, with 8 bases lining up with TRBD1. The V gene end was trimmed by 0 bases and the J gene end by 2 bases; junction bases not matched to a gene: 5. Germline V lookup: CDR1 MGHRA, CDR2 YSYEKL. The CDR3 consists of 16 residues. CDR3 sequence (DNA): TGCGCCAGCAGCCAAGATCAGGGGGCGTTTAACACTGAAGCTTTCTTT. This encodes CASSQDQGAFNTEAFF.

This clonotype was seen a handful of times. The chain is built from TRBV20-1 and TRBJ2-1, with D perhaps given as TRBD1 or TRBD2 (6 bases each). The V gene's germline CDR1 is DFQATT and CDR2 SNEGSKA (reference sequence). Trimming removed 6 bases at V and 6 bases at J, with 21 bases between. CDR3 length: 15 residues. Written as DNA, the CDR3 is TGCAGTGCCGGGGAAATCGGGGGCCTCAGCAATGAGCAGTTCTTC. Protein product: CSAGEIGGLSNEQFF.